Following are 10 T cell receptor beta chains from one sample sequenced in a study of blood T cell repertoires in COVID-19. This table comes from immunoSEQ multiplex PCR, and its TCRdb copy is limited to in-frame clones, with some not included. The repertoire holds roughly 360,000 clones, with 81% as singletons. The sample taken for sequencing was peripheral blood. These receptors came from a human donor with acute or convalescent COVID-19. The donor label of this sample is uncertain.

This sequence joins TRBV11-2 and TRBJ1-2; 8 bases agree with TRBD1. This CDR3 region has 16 residues. J gave up 5 bases and V 5 bases, and 13 bases lay outside the gene matches. Germline CDR1 SGHAT, CDR2 FQNNGV. This CDR3 is CASSEGQGGDRYGYTF. DNA for the CDR3: TGTGCCAGCAGCGAAGGACAGGGTGGGGATAGGTATGGCTACACCTTC. The whole variable domain, filled in from reference TRBV11-2 and TRBJ1-2, reads EAGVAQSPRYKIIEKRQSVAFWCNPISGHATLYWYQQILGQGPKLLIQFQNNGVVDDSQLPKDRFSAERLKGVDSTLKIQPAKLEDSAVYLCASSEGQGGDRYGYTFGSGTRLTVV.

The V gene is TRBV2, the J gene TRBJ2-2, with D possibly matching TRBD1 (6 bases). The CDR3 covers 15 residues. Germline V gene sequence: CDR1 SNHLY, CDR2 FYNNEI. Trimming left V 7 bases short and J 4 bases short, with 16 bases between. The CDR3 loop is CASNLQGGSTGELFF. CDR3 DNA: TGTGCCAGCAATCTACAGGGCGGAAGCACCGGGGAGCTGTTTTTT. Using reference TRBV2 and TRBJ2-2 for the parts outside the CDR3, the full variable domain is EPEVTQTPSHQVTQMGQEVILRCVPISNHLYFYWYRQILGQKVEFLVSFYNNEISEKSEIFDDQFSVERPDGSNFTLKIRSTKLEDSAMYFCASNLQGGSTGELFFGEGSRLTVL.

About this clone itself: Other DNA variants within this sample encode the same CDR3. The chain links TRBV5-1 to TRBJ2-2; the D is unclear. The length of the CDR3 is 12 residues. V lost 4 bases and J 7 bases, leaving 8 bases between the germline ends. Germline V gene sequence: CDR1 SGHRS, CDR2 YFSETQ. The CDR3 sequence is CASSLTGGELFF. The CDR3 DNA sequence: TGCGCCAGCAGCCTGACTGGCGGGGAGCTGTTTTTT.

This clone turned up a few times. This chain joins TRBV4-2 and TRBJ1-4, with a weak D call TRBD1 (5 bases). The germline gives CDR1 LGHNA, CDR2 YNFKEQ. The ends were cut back, 4 bases at V and 0 bases at J, with 12 bases in the middle. This CDR3 is built from 16 residues. CDR3 loop: CASSRAGPATNEKLFF. CDR3 nucleotide sequence: TGTGCCAGCAGCCGGGCGGGACCTGCAACTAATGAAAAACTGTTTTTT.

The V call is TRBV5-1, the J call TRBJ2-1; 9 positions agree with TRBD1. The V and J ends lost 5 bases and 7 bases, in that order; junction bases with no gene match: 10. The germline gives CDR1 SGHRS, CDR2 YFSETQ. CDR3 length: 15 residues. CDR3: CASSRTGTGMNEQFF. CDR3 bases: TGCGCCAGCAGTAGGACCGGGACAGGGATGAATGAGCAGTTCTTC.

The chain couples TRBV10-3 to TRBJ2-1, with TRBD1 matching 10 bases. Germline V gene sequence: CDR1 ENHRY, CDR2 SYGVKD. V trimming: 7 bases; J trimming: 8 bases; junction bases outside the gene matches: 8. This CDR3 has 14 residues. CDR3 region: CAINPGQGLDEQFF. The CDR3 bases are TGTGCCATCAACCCGGGACAGGGGCTGGATGAGCAGTTCTTC.

There are a few counts of this clone. The identical CDR3 is also encoded by other nucleotide sequences in the sample. V is TRBV10-1 and J is TRBJ1-4; TRBD1 might be the D (5 bases). The germline CDR1 and CDR2 sequences are WNHNN and SYGVQD (reference sequence). The CDR3 runs to 12 residues. The germline V and J ends were trimmed by 8 bases and 9 bases, with 13 bases remaining between them. CDR3 DNA sequence: TGCGCCAGCTCAGGACATAACCAAAAACTGTTTTTT. It specifies CASSGHNQKLFF.

The V gene is TRBV2, the J gene TRBJ1-2; 7 nucleotides match TRBD1. There are 13 residues in the CDR3. In germline, CDR1 is SNHLY, CDR2 FYNNEI. Trimming at V came to 8 bases and at J to 3 bases, leaving 6 bases not matched to a gene. This CDR3 reads CASQDRTYYGYTF. The CDR3 bases are TGTGCCAGCCAGGACAGGACCTACTATGGCTACACCTTC.

The genes are TRBV6-2 or TRBV6-3 and TRBJ1-4; 9 bases fit TRBD1. Germline V gives CDR1 MNHEY, CDR2 SVGEGT. The CDR3 is 18 amino acids. V lost 4 bases and J lost 6; bases outside the gene matches: 15. The CDR3 nucleotides are TGTGCCAGCAGTTCGACCCCCGGGACAGGGAAATTCTATGAAAAACTGTTTTTT. Translation: CASSSTPGTGKFYEKLFF.

The chain couples TRBV5-1 to TRBJ1-4; a possible D gene is TRBD1 (6 bases). CDR1 SGHRS and CDR2 YFSETQ come from the germline V gene. With 0 bases removed from V and 11 bases from J, the gap between germline ends came to 14 bases. This CDR3 is 14 amino acids long. This chain's CDR3 is CASSLDTRGDKLFF. CDR3 DNA sequence: TGCGCCAGCAGCTTGGACACCAGGGGAGATAAACTGTTTTTT.